This passage covers 17 T cell receptor beta chains from one sample sequenced in a study of beta chain features in type 1 diabetes. Isolated RNA was reverse transcribed in full, so expressed TCRB transcripts were sequenced. Only in-frame clones appear in the TCRdb table, and some are missing; sequencing was by immunoSEQ multiplex PCR. The sample has fewer than 900,000 clones, 17% seen once; the top ten hold about 0.025%. Sequencing was carried out using naive CD4+ T cells from blood. The receptor source for this set is a young woman in good health.

The chain has TRBV19 and TRBJ2-4, with no clear D. This CDR3 is built from 11 residues. Trimming left V 5 bases short and J 13 bases short, with 12 bases between. CDR1 is LNHDA, CDR2 SQIVND, per germline (reference sequence). The CDR3 region is CASSQKAQQYF. DNA of the CDR3: TGTGCCAGTAGTCAGAAGGCACAGCAGTACTTC.

V is TRBV6-1 and J is TRBJ1-5, with D unresolved. Trimming took off 2 bases at V and 6 bases at J, with 11 bases between the two ends. The CDR3 is 14 residues long. Germline CDR1 reads MNHNS; CDR2 reads SASEGT. For the CDR3, the DNA is TGTGCCAGCAGTGAACACTGGGTTGGTCAGCCCCAGCATTTT. This codes for CASSEHWVGQPQHF.

This clone was picked up a small number of times. V gene TRBV2 combines with J gene TRBJ2-2, with D hard to call. V dropped 4 bases and J dropped 4 bases, with 7 bases sitting between them. The CDR3 covers 13 residues. Germline V gene sequence: CDR1 SNHLY, CDR2 FYNNEI. The CDR3 DNA reads TGTGCCAGCAGTGGGCAAGGCACCGGGGAGCTGTTTTTT. Translating gives CASSGQGTGELFF.

The chain recombines TRBV27 with TRBJ2-7; D is possibly TRBD1 (6 bases). Trimming shortened V by 4 bases and J by 0 bases, and 19 bases separated the two germline ends. The CDR3 covers 17 residues. Germline assignment: CDR1 MNHEY and CDR2 SMNVEV (reference sequence). DNA for the CDR3: TGTGCCAGCAGTTCCCTGGTTGCCGGACAGAGCTCCTACGAGCAGTACTTC. It encodes CASSSLVAGQSSYEQYF.

This chain connects TRBV15 to TRBJ2-1, with unresolved D. CDR3 size: 13 residues. V shed 3 bases and J shed 9 bases, with 12 bases lying between them. The germline V gene has CDR1 LNHNV and CDR2 YYDKDF (reference sequence). CDR3 in DNA: TGTGCCACCAGCAGCCTCAGTGGGCTTGAGCAGTTCTTC. Translation: CATSSLSGLEQFF.

V usage is TRBV4-3 and J usage is TRBJ2-1, with D perhaps TRBD2 (6 bases). Trimming cost V 5 bases and J 5 bases, with 13 bases left between them. Germline assignment: CDR1 LGHNA and CDR2 YSLEER. The CDR3 runs 14 residues. CDR3 in amino acids: CASSAGTSNNEQFF. The CDR3 DNA is TGCGCCAGCAGCGCTGGGACTTCCAACAATGAGCAGTTCTTC.

This clone was found a few times. The chain carries TRBV11-2 and TRBJ2-1, with a weak D call TRBD2 (6 bases). Between the trimmed V and J ends, which lost 0 bases and 6 bases, there was a span of 18 bases. The CDR3 spans 17 residues. Germline CDR1 and CDR2: SGHAT and FQNNGV. DNA for the CDR3: TGTGCCAGCAGCTTAGACGGGTCGGGGCGGCGGGGCAATGAGCAGTTCTTC. This codes for CASSLDGSGRRGNEQFF. Supplemented by reference TRBV11-2 and TRBJ2-1, the full variable domain reads EAGVAQSPRYKIIEKRQSVAFWCNPISGHATLYWYQQILGQGPKLLIQFQNNGVVDDSQLPKDRFSAERLKGVDSTLKIQPAKLEDSAVYLCASSLDGSGRRGNEQFFGPGTRLTVL.

This clone has only a few counts. This rearrangement joins TRBV4-1 to TRBJ2-1; 8 positions agree with TRBD2. This CDR3 is 19 amino acids long. The ends lost 0 bases at V and 7 bases at J; junction bases unmatched: 17. Germline assignment: CDR1 MGHRA and CDR2 YSYEKL. The CDR3 bases are TGCGCCAGCAGCCAAGATTGGGGGTTGTACGGGACTAGAAAAAATGAGCAGTTCTTC. It yields the protein CASSQDWGLYGTRKNEQFF.

This clone was counted a few times. V is TRBV6-6 and J is TRBJ2-5; D is possibly TRBD1 or TRBD2 (6 bases each). Germline CDR1 is MNHNY and CDR2 is SVGAGI (reference sequence). The CDR3 contains 16 residues. V was shortened by 2 bases and J by 2 bases, with 15 bases between the two germline ends. The CDR3 here is CASSYGGGMVQETQYF. DNA for the CDR3: TGTGCCAGCAGTTACGGAGGGGGGATGGTTCAAGAGACCCAGTACTTC.

This clone has a handful of counts. The chain has TRBV10-3 and TRBJ2-7; 9 nucleotides match TRBD2. Per germline, CDR1 ENHRY and CDR2 SYGVKD. The CDR3 has 14 amino acids. V lost 0 bases to trimming and J lost 5 bases; unmatched junction nucleotides: 2. This chain's CDR3 is CAISESLAGHEQYF. The CDR3 DNA reads TGTGCCATCAGTGAGTCGCTAGCGGGACACGAGCAGTACTTC.

The chain links TRBV7-8 to TRBJ2-1; 9 nucleotides agree with TRBD2. The germline CDR1 and CDR2 sequences are SGHVS and FQNEAQ. The V gene end was trimmed by 1 base and the J gene end by 9 bases; junction bases not matched to a gene: 7. The CDR3 totals 15 residues. The CDR3 DNA sequence: TGTGCCAGCAGCTTAGTGGCGGGAGGGCCGGGTGAGCAGTTCTTC. Protein sequence: CASSLVAGGPGEQFF.

This clone has a handful of counts. The chain employs TRBV7-2 and TRBJ2-7, with D tentatively TRBD1 or TRBD2 (5 bases each). The CDR3 is 16 residues long. V was pared by 3 bases and J by 4 bases, with 19 bases between. Looked up from germline, CDR1 is SGHTA and CDR2 is FQGNSA. The CDR3 DNA sequence: TGTGCCAGCAGCTTCCCCGGTATTCCTGGGGGTTACGAGCAGTACTTC. The encoded protein is CASSFPGIPGGYEQYF.

In this sample, this clone turned up a few times. The chain combines TRBV7-3 with TRBJ2-1; D gene unclear. V was pared by 5 bases and J by 6 bases, with 8 bases between. CDR3 length: 12 amino acids. The germline V gene has CDR1 SGHTA and CDR2 FQGTGA. This CDR3 reads CASSSASNEQFF. In DNA form, the CDR3 reads TGTGCCAGCAGCAGTGCCTCCAATGAGCAGTTCTTC. Supplemented by reference TRBV7-3 and TRBJ2-1, the full variable domain reads GAGVSQTPSNKVTEKGKYVELRCDPISGHTALYWYRQSLGQGPEFLIYFQGTGAADDSGLPNDRFFAVRPEGSVSTLKIQRTERGDSAVYLCASSSASNEQFFGPGTRLTVL.

This chain connects TRBV6-4 to TRBJ2-3; the match to TRBD2 covers 9 bases. V shed 2 bases, J shed 6 bases, and the junction held 12 bases outside the gene matches. Germline loops: CDR1 MRHNA, CDR2 SNTAGT. CDR3 size: 17 residues. CDR3 coding DNA: TGTGCCAGCAGTGACGGAGGTGGGCTAGCGGGATTCGATACGCAGTATTTT. Its protein is CASSDGGGLAGFDTQYF.

This chain uses TRBV4-3 with TRBJ1-3, with 9 bases matching TRBD1. The CDR3 totals 21 residues. Germline CDR1 LGHNA, CDR2 YSLEER. The V segment lost 1 base and the J segment 8 bases; nucleotides outside the gene matches: 24. The CDR3 region is CASSQGTGVSPDPLWKYTIYF. In DNA form, the CDR3 reads TGCGCCAGCAGCCAAGGGACAGGGGTCTCCCCTGACCCCCTCTGGAAATACACCATATATTTT.

A note on this clone: A junction end diverges from the germline sequence, so it may reflect a read error. V and J are TRBV6-1 and TRBJ1-3; D is uncertain. The CDR3 runs to 14 residues. Germline loops: CDR1 MNHNS, CDR2 SASEGT. The DNA of the CDR3 is TGTGCCATCAGTGACCAGACCTCTGGAAACACCATATATTTT. It codes for CAISDQTSGNTIYF.

The rearrangement joins TRBV5-1 to TRBJ2-4; tentatively, D is TRBD1 (5 bases). The germline V and J ends were trimmed by 5 bases and 1 base, with 19 bases remaining between them. This CDR3 is 17 amino acids long. The germline CDR1 and CDR2 sequences are SGHRS and YFSETQ. The DNA for the CDR3 is TGCGCCAGCAGGGCAGGGTCCGCATCGTCGGCCAAAAACATTCAGTACTTC. Translation gives CASRAGSASSAKNIQYF. The whole variable domain, filled in from reference TRBV5-1 and TRBJ2-4, reads KAGVTQTPRYLIKTRGQQVTLSCSPISGHRSVSWYQQTPGQGLQFLFEYFSETQRNKGNFPGRFSGRQFSNSRSEMNVSTLELGDSALYLCASRAGSASSAKNIQYFGAGTRLSVL.